What follows are 32 T cell receptor beta chains derived from one specimen sequenced in a study of T-cell reconstitution after alpha-beta-depleted transplantation in children. Unique molecular identifiers were used in preparing the TCRbeta library. TCRdb redid the calling of the PCR reads with MiXCR, one entry per CDR3 protein. The table lists about 1,000,000 distinct CDR3 sequences, about 29% of them singletons. Sample: PBMCs, mostly from graft donor cells, taken 360 days after TCRalphabeta/CD19-depleted stem cell transplant. These receptors were obtained from a boy in the first two years of life who had a stem cell transplant for SCID, so the T cells may come from the graft donor.

In this sample, this clonotype turned up a few times. This chain links TRBV5-1 with TRBJ2-7, with D perhaps TRBD1 (7 bases). Germline V gives CDR1 SGHRS, CDR2 YFSETQ. With 1 base removed from V and 4 bases from J, the gap between germline ends came to 15 bases. The CDR3 loop spans 15 amino acids. As DNA, the CDR3 is TGCGCCAGCAGCTTGTTCGGACAGGCGGGATACGAGCAGTACTTC. Encoded protein: CASSLFGQAGYEQYF.

This CDR3 is CASSARTGGSYNEQFF. In DNA, the CDR3 is TGTGCCAGCAGTGCCAGGACAGGGGGCTCCTACAATGAGCAGTTCTTC. The V gene is TRBV2, the J gene TRBJ2-1, with 10 bases identical to TRBD1. V lost 4 bases, J lost 0 bases, and 3 bases stayed unmatched. This CDR3 spans 16 amino acids. CDR1 is SNHLY, CDR2 FYNNEI, per germline.

This clonotype turned up a few times. This chain uses TRBV20-1 with TRBJ2-5; D remains unclear. Trimming removed 6 bases from V and 3 bases from J, with 17 bases in between. Per germline, CDR1 DFQATT and CDR2 SNEGSKA (reference sequence). The length of the CDR3 is 14 residues. DNA for the CDR3: TGCAGTGCCCGGTCGGGTCCGCCCAAAGAGACCCAGTACTTC. Protein product: CSARSGPPKETQYF.

The chain links TRBV4-3 to TRBJ1-6; D may be TRBD1 (5 bases). Germline V gene data show CDR1 as LGHNA and CDR2 as YSLEER. V dropped 4 bases and J dropped 10 bases, with 11 bases sitting between them. The CDR3 spans 13 residues. The CDR3 protein is CASSPGQGSPLHF. The CDR3 DNA reads TGCGCCAGCAGCCCGGGGCAGGGATCACCCCTCCACTTT.

This clonotype was found a few times. V gene TRBV28 combines with J gene TRBJ1-6; possibly TRBD1 for D (5 bases). Germline V gene data show CDR1 as MDHEN and CDR2 as SYDVKM. The CDR3 has 14 amino acids. V was shortened by 6 bases and J by 8 bases, with 14 bases between the two germline ends. The CDR3 DNA is TGTGCCAGCAGCCAGTCCAGGGAAGATTCACCCCTCCACTTT. Its protein is CASSQSREDSPLHF.

The V call is TRBV3-1, the J call TRBJ2-2; 12 bases agree with TRBD2. The V gene end was trimmed by 4 bases and the J gene end by 1 base; junction bases not matched to a gene: 4. This CDR3 contains 17 residues. Per the germline V gene, CDR1 is LGHDT and CDR2 is YNNKEL (reference sequence). In nucleotides, the CDR3 is TGTGCCAGCAGCCCCCCGACTAGCGGGGGGAACACCGGGGAGCTGTTTTTT. Translating it yields CASSPPTSGGNTGELFF.

The chain is built from TRBV29-1 and TRBJ1-1; D is possibly TRBD1 (5 bases). V shed 3 bases and J shed 4 bases, with 12 bases lying between them. The length of the CDR3 is 13 residues. CDR1 is SQVTM and CDR2 is ANQGSEA in the germline V gene. The CDR3 is CSVEVREGTEAFF. DNA of the CDR3: TGCAGCGTTGAGGTCAGGGAGGGCACTGAAGCTTTCTTT.

CDR3 nucleotide sequence: TGTGCCAGCAGCCAGGACACTAGGGGGGCCAAAAACATTCAGTACTTC. Translated, it gives CASSQDTRGAKNIQYF. The chain couples TRBV3-1 to TRBJ2-4, with D tentatively TRBD1 (6 bases). CDR3 length equals 16 residues. Germline-derived CDR1 and CDR2 are LGHDT and YNNKEL (reference sequence). Trimming stripped 3 bases from V and 1 base from J, with 13 bases between.

This rearrangement joins TRBV6-5 to TRBJ2-1, with D possibly matching TRBD2 (5 bases). The CDR3 contains 14 residues. CDR1 is MNHEY and CDR2 is SVGAGI in the germline V gene. V lost 4 bases, J lost 7 bases, and 14 bases lay in between. CDR3 DNA: TGTGCCAGCAGTTGGGGTAGAGGGTTGAATGAGCAGTTCTTC. Its translation: CASSWGRGLNEQFF.

The sample holds a few counts of this clonotype. The chain couples TRBV7-9 to TRBJ2-1; TRBD2 matches 8 bases. The CDR3 is 13 amino acids. V trimming: 5 bases; J trimming: 9 bases; junction bases outside the gene matches: 6. CDR1 and CDR2 (germline): SEHNR, FQNEAQ (reference sequence). This chain's CDR3 is CASSHGLALEQFF. The CDR3 coding sequence is TGTGCCAGCAGCCACGGACTAGCTCTTGAGCAGTTCTTC.

This clonotype occurred a few times. V usage is TRBV12-3 or TRBV12-4 and J usage is TRBJ2-3, with 7 bases aligning to TRBD1. V dropped 6 bases and J dropped 6; count of bases not matched to a gene: 9. The CDR3 length is 14 residues. This chain's CDR3 is CASRRQGRRDTQYF. Written as DNA, the CDR3 is TGTGCCAGCAGGCGACAGGGTCGGAGGGATACGCAGTATTTT.

The chain recombines TRBV7-9 with TRBJ2-1, with a tentative D call TRBD2 (6 bases). V was shortened by 5 bases and J by 4 bases, with 15 bases between the two germline ends. The CDR3 runs to 15 residues. CDR1 is SEHNR, CDR2 FQNEAQ, per germline (reference sequence). DNA for the CDR3: TGTGCCAGCAGCCCGGCCGGGACTCCTTACAATGAGCAGTTCTTC. Translating it yields CASSPAGTPYNEQFF.

This sequence joins TRBV18 and TRBJ1-6, with 10 bases identical to TRBD1. Trimming removed 5 bases from V and 0 bases from J; junction bases left unmatched: 4. The CDR3 extends over 17 amino acids. The germline V gene encodes CDR1 KGHSH and CDR2 LQKENI. The DNA for the CDR3 is TGTGCCAGCTCAAGCCGGGACAGGGGCTCCTATAATTCACCCCTCCACTTT. Its translation is CASSSRDRGSYNSPLHF.

The chain employs TRBV5-5 and TRBJ2-5, with TRBD2 matching 7 bases. The CDR3 spans 15 residues. Trimming removed 4 bases from V and 5 bases from J; junction bases left unmatched: 11. CDR1 SGHKS and CDR2 YYEKEE come from the germline V gene (reference sequence). CDR3 nucleotide sequence: TGTGCCAGCAGCCCCGGCCCTAGACTAGCCGAGACCCAGTACTTC. It encodes CASSPGPRLAETQYF.

The V gene is TRBV12-3 or TRBV12-4, the J gene TRBJ1-3; D is uncertain. The germline V and J ends were trimmed by 3 bases and 4 bases, with 13 bases remaining between them. This CDR3 region has 15 residues. CDR3 residues: CASSLRSSSGNTIYF. CDR3 DNA sequence: TGTGCCAGCAGTTTGAGAAGTTCGTCCGGAAACACCATATATTTT.

The genes are TRBV29-1 and TRBJ2-3, with D possibly matching TRBD1 (5 bases). This CDR3 has 12 residues. CDR1 and CDR2 from the germline V gene are SQVTM and ANQGSEA. V was pared by 6 bases and J by 3 bases, with 10 bases between. The CDR3 DNA follows: TGCAGCGTGTGGGGCCGGACAGATACGCAGTATTTT. Translated, it gives CSVWGRTDTQYF.

This clonotype was seen more than once but under ten times. The chain employs TRBV12-3 or TRBV12-4 and TRBJ2-7, with TRBD1 identical over 9 bases. The ends lost 5 bases at V and 3 bases at J; junction bases unmatched: 8. This CDR3 comprises 15 residues. CDR3 residues: CASSRYGTGYYEQYF. The CDR3 DNA reads as TGTGCCAGCAGTCGATACGGGACAGGGTACTACGAGCAGTACTTC.

This clonotype showed up just a few times. The chain has TRBV7-9 and TRBJ2-7; D might be TRBD1 (5 bases). The germline gives CDR1 SEHNR, CDR2 FQNEAQ (reference sequence). The CDR3 loop spans 17 amino acids. Trimming pared 1 base from V and 0 bases from J, leaving 16 bases between. The CDR3 sequence: CASSLEGLATVSYEQYF. CDR3 coding DNA: TGTGCCAGCAGCTTAGAGGGCCTGGCGACAGTCTCCTACGAGCAGTACTTC. The full variable domain, completed using reference TRBV7-9 and TRBJ2-7, is DTGVSQNPRHKITKRGQNVTFRCDPISEHNRLYWYRQTLGQGPEFLTYFQNEAQLEKSRLLSDRFSAERPKGSFSTLEIQRTEQGDSAMYLCASSLEGLATVSYEQYFGPGTRLTVT.

This clonotype occurred a few times. The V gene is TRBV6-5, the J gene TRBJ2-4; D possibly matches TRBD1 or TRBD2 (5 bases each). The CDR3 length is 14 residues. V lost 2 bases and J 7 bases, leaving 12 bases between the germline ends. From germline, CDR1 is MNHEY and CDR2 SVGAGI. The CDR3 nucleotides are TGTGCCAGCAGTTACGGCAGGGCGGGTAACATTCAGTACTTC. This translates into CASSYGRAGNIQYF.

This clonotype was counted a few times. V and J are TRBV25-1 and TRBJ1-4; D is uncertain. The germline gives CDR1 MGHDK, CDR2 SYGVNS. V gave up 2 bases and J gave up 3 bases, with 7 bases separating them. The CDR3 spans 14 residues. The CDR3 protein is CASSETEANEKLFF. For the CDR3, the DNA is TGTGCCAGCAGTGAAACGGAGGCTAATGAAAAACTGTTTTTT. Full variable domain (remainder filled in from reference TRBV25-1 and TRBJ1-4): EADIYQTPRYLVIGTGKKITLECSQTMGHDKMYWYQQDPGMELHLIHYSYGVNSTEKGDLSSESTVSRIRTEHFPLTLESARPSHTSQYLCASSETEANEKLFFGSGTQLSVL.

The rearrangement joins TRBV18 to TRBJ1-3; D is undetermined. The V end was cut by 4 bases, the J end by 3 bases, with 16 bases between. The germline gives CDR1 KGHSH, CDR2 LQKENI. The CDR3 spans 16 residues. The CDR3 region has the DNA TGTGCCAGCTCACGTCGGGATGTCACCCATGGAAACACCATATATTTT. Protein sequence: CASSRRDVTHGNTIYF.

This clonotype was seen only a few times. This chain links TRBV9 with TRBJ2-7; TRBD2 matches 7 bases. The V gene's germline CDR1 is SGDLS and CDR2 YYNGEE. The length of the CDR3 is 13 residues. J gave up 9 bases and V 4 bases, and 10 bases lay outside the gene matches. In DNA, the CDR3 is TGTGCCAGCAGCCCACCCCGCGGCGGGGGGCAGTACTTC. It specifies CASSPPRGGGQYF.

This clonotype was counted a few times. The rearrangement joins TRBV4-1 to TRBJ1-2; perhaps TRBD1 as D (6 bases). This CDR3 has 14 amino acids. Germline V lookup: CDR1 MGHRA, CDR2 YSYEKL. V was cut by 0 bases and J by 10 bases, with 15 bases left in between. CDR3 bases: TGCGCCAGCAGCCAAGAGTTCCAGGGGAGGGACTACACCTTC. Its translation: CASSQEFQGRDYTF.

CDR3 loop: CASSLIGASEQYF. CDR3 coding DNA: TGTGCCAGCAGTTTGATCGGGGCAAGCGAGCAGTACTTC. The rearrangement joins TRBV12-3 or TRBV12-4 to TRBJ2-7, with D possibly called TRBD1 or TRBD2 (5 bases each). Trimming took off 3 bases at V and 6 bases at J, with 12 bases between the two ends. This CDR3 has 13 residues.

V usage is TRBV6-1 and J usage is TRBJ2-7; 9 positions agree with TRBD1. Germline-derived CDR1 and CDR2 are MNHNS and SASEGT. The CDR3 spans 14 residues. The ends lost 6 bases at V and 2 bases at J; junction bases unmatched: 5. Written as DNA, the CDR3 is TGTGCCAGCAGGGGGACAGGGAGGACCTACGAGCAGTACTTC. Protein: CASRGTGRTYEQYF.

J is TRBJ2-1 and V is TRBV20-1; no clear D gene. V dropped 3 bases and J dropped 9 bases, with 6 bases sitting between them. Germline assignment: CDR1 DFQATT and CDR2 SNEGSKA (reference sequence). The CDR3 runs to 10 residues. CDR3 DNA: TGCAGTGCTAGGAAAGCTGAGCAGTTCTTC. It specifies CSARKAEQFF.

This clonotype has a count of ten or more. The rearrangement joins TRBV12-3 or TRBV12-4 to TRBJ2-3; D remains ambiguous. The CDR3 is 12 amino acids. V was cut by 5 bases and J by 3 bases, with 6 bases left in between. The CDR3 coding sequence is TGTGCCAGCAGTGCTAGGACAGATACGCAGTATTTT. The encoded protein is CASSARTDTQYF.

The rearrangement joins TRBV27 to TRBJ1-5; 10 bases are shared with TRBD1. Germline assignment: CDR1 MNHEY and CDR2 SMNVEV (reference sequence). CDR3 size: 15 residues. J lost 4 bases, V lost 6 bases, and 6 bases had no gene match. The CDR3 loop reads CASRRGQGGNQPQHF. The CDR3 DNA sequence: TGTGCCAGCAGGAGAGGACAGGGGGGAAATCAGCCCCAGCATTTT.

The chain combines TRBV12-3 or TRBV12-4 with TRBJ2-7, with D tentatively TRBD1 (5 bases). V was clipped by 1 base and J by 0 bases, with 13 bases between them. This CDR3 is 16 amino acids long. CDR3 bases: TGTGCCAGCAGTTTAGGGACACTTCTTAGCTCCTACGAGCAGTACTTC. Protein sequence: CASSLGTLLSSYEQYF.

The rearrangement uses TRBV20-1 and TRBJ2-7; TRBD1 matches 7 bases. Losses at the gene ends were 3 bases for V and 1 base for J; bases not matched to a gene: 15. The germline CDR1 and CDR2 sequences are DFQATT and SNEGSKA (reference sequence). This CDR3 is built from 17 residues. The CDR3 region is CSASRPGQASSSYEQYF. The CDR3 DNA is TGCAGTGCTAGCCGCCCCGGACAGGCTTCCTCATCCTACGAGCAGTACTTC.

This clonotype was counted a few times. The chain links TRBV4-2 to TRBJ2-1; the match to TRBD2 covers 9 bases. J gave up 2 bases and V 0 bases, and 8 bases lay outside the gene matches. From germline, CDR1 is LGHNA and CDR2 YNFKEQ. The CDR3 totals 18 residues. CDR3 region: CASSQEGPLAGPYNEQFF. DNA for the CDR3: TGTGCCAGCAGCCAAGAGGGCCCGCTAGCGGGGCCCTACAATGAGCAGTTCTTC.

This clonotype was seen a handful of times. The CDR3, as DNA: TGCGCCAGCAGCTTGGATAGCGGGGGGCCTGGAGATACGCAGTATTTT. This codes for CASSLDSGGPGDTQYF. The V gene is TRBV5-1, the J gene TRBJ2-3; 10 bases agree with TRBD2. The V and J ends lost 0 bases and 5 bases, in that order; junction bases with no gene match: 6. This CDR3 is built from 16 residues. Looked up from germline, CDR1 is SGHRS and CDR2 is YFSETQ.